This T cell receptor beta chain was sequenced for a study of blood T cells in healthy people across ages. Healthy individuals of Caucasian origin from Russia, aged roughly 6 to 100, served as donors. The CDR3 totals 14 residues. The germline gives CDR1 SGHRS, CDR2 YFSETQ. Trimming took 5 bases from V and 4 from J; bases not matched to a gene: 9. With a J-beta primer mix and a sample-barcoded 5' primer, a second PCR ran roughly 7 to 11 cycles. TCRdb passed the 5' RACE reads through MiXCR, listing each CDR3 protein once. Of hundreds of thousands of distinct CDR3 sequences in the sample, about 45% were seen once. Study-wide results and limits: Roughly linear age-related decline in beta diversity appeared, significant by age 40. Strong correlation linked observed beta diversity and percent naive T cells.

Details on this clonotype: Its antigen is unidentified.

The sample comprised blood. The receptor's source is a man aged 80 or over in good health. The chain joins TRBV5-1 to TRBJ2-7, with 7 bases identical to TRBD1. CDR3 sequence (DNA): TGCGCCAGCAGTCCCGGGACAGTGCTTTACGAGCAGTACTTC. It translates to CASSPGTVLYEQYF. The entire variable domain, with the rest obtained from reference TRBV5-1 and TRBJ2-7, is as follows: KAGVTQTPRYLIKTRGQQVTLSCSPISGHRSVSWYQQTPGQGLQFLFEYFSETQRNKGNFPGRFSGRQFSNSRSEMNVSTLELGDSALYLCASSPGTVLYEQYFGPGTRLTVT.